The clone carrying this TCR beta chain has just a few counts. As yet, its antigen is unknown. Quantitative molecular-barcoded 5'-RACE generated the TCR beta libraries. From the 5' RACE reads, TCRdb called clonotypes with MiXCR, one entry per CDR3 protein. This table has around 150,000 distinct CDR3 sequences, 11% appearing once. The CDR3 is 14 amino acids. Trimming removed 6 bases from V and 7 bases from J; junction bases left unmatched: 7. Germline V gene lookup returns CDR1 ENHRY and CDR2 SYGVKD. The data were obtained in a study of CD8 T cells in ankylosing spondylitis. Overall study findings and caveats: Both synovial fluid and blood in reactive arthritis had previously been reported to carry some motif variants. Characteristic, it appeared, of ankylosing spondylitis blood was a TCR beta motif of roughly eight highly homologous variants.

This chain uses TRBV10-3 with TRBJ1-5; 9 positions match TRBD1. Sequenced sample: blood, either unsorted or a sorted T cell fraction (not recorded which). The TCR comes from a male donor with ankylosing spondylitis or in good health (not recorded which). The CDR3 protein is CAISPGTGNQPQHF. The DNA for the CDR3 is TGTGCCATCAGCCCCGGGACAGGGAACCAGCCCCAGCATTTT.